Listed here are 25 T cell receptor beta chains from one sample, sequenced in a study of T cell changes during pregnancy in multiple sclerosis. Libraries were prepared by immunoSEQ multiplex PCR; TCRdb keeps only in-frame clonotypes and omits some of them. The sample carries some 50,000 clones, under 95% recorded once. Material: CD4+ T cells from peripheral blood mononuclear cells, obtained in the second trimester of pregnancy. The origin of the receptors is a female donor with multiple sclerosis, enrolled in a pregnancy study.

The genes are TRBV10-3 and TRBJ1-2; D not certain. CDR1 and CDR2 from the germline V gene are ENHRY and SYGVKD. This CDR3 is built from 13 residues. Trimming removed 6 bases from V and 8 bases from J, with 16 bases in between. CDR3 sequence: CAIRVTGGSGYTF. In DNA, the CDR3 is TGTGCCATCAGGGTGACGGGCGGGAGCGGCTACACCTTC.

This clone showed up just once. J is TRBJ1-1 and V is TRBV11-3; no firm D call. CDR1 and CDR2 (germline): SGHNT, YENEEA. CDR3 length: 15 residues. V was clipped by 1 base and J by 0 bases, with 9 bases between them. CDR3 DNA: TGTGCCAGCAGCTTAGGGGGAGCGATGAACACTGAAGCTTTCTTT. Its translation is CASSLGGAMNTEAFF.

V gene TRBV7-8 combines with J gene TRBJ2-7; D perhaps matches TRBD1 (6 bases). CDR1 and CDR2 (germline): SGHVS, FQNEAQ. The CDR3 consists of 14 residues. V shed 5 bases and J shed 3 bases, with 14 bases lying between them. CDR3 sequence reads: CASSPRDTFYEQYF. CDR3 coding DNA: TGTGCCAGCAGCCCTAGGGACACCTTCTACGAGCAGTACTTC.

This chain connects TRBV4-1 to TRBJ1-2, with 8 nucleotides matching TRBD1. Losses at the gene ends were 10 bases for V and 7 bases for J; bases not matched to a gene: 17. Germline V gene data show CDR1 as MGHRA and CDR2 as YSYEKL. The CDR3 totals 15 residues. This CDR3 is CATGDYKTTGVGYTF. The CDR3 region has the DNA TGCGCCACCGGGGACTACAAGACGACAGGGGTTGGCTACACCTTC.

The V and J genes are TRBV9 and TRBJ1-6; TRBD1 aligns across 7 bases. J lost 7 bases, V lost 0 bases, and 7 bases had no gene match. The CDR3 covers 16 residues. Germline values: CDR1 SGDLS, CDR2 YYNGEE. This CDR3 is CASSVDGTASNSPLHF. CDR3 bases: TGTGCCAGCAGCGTAGACGGGACAGCCAGCAATTCACCCCTCCACTTT.

For this clone: Relative to the germline gene, one junction end is altered; a read error may explain this. CDR3 sequence: CASSQDGSGTDTQYF. In DNA, the CDR3 is TGTGCCAGCAGCCAAGATGGCAGCGGCACTGATACGCAGTATTTT. This sequence joins TRBV14 and TRBJ2-3; tentative D call: TRBD2 (5 bases). Germline V lookup: CDR1 SGHDN, CDR2 FVKESK. This CDR3 is 15 amino acids long.

This chain connects TRBV30 to TRBJ1-2; tentative D call: TRBD1 (5 bases). The CDR3 has 13 residues. Between the trimmed V and J ends, which lost 1 base and 11 bases, there was a span of 17 bases. Germline values: CDR1 GTSNPN, CDR2 SVGIG (reference sequence). CDR3 coding DNA: TGTGCCTGGAGTGCTACGCGACAGATTAGGTACACCTTC. It encodes CAWSATRQIRYTF.

This clone was observed a single time. For the CDR3, the DNA is TGTGCCAGCAGGTCCGGGACTAGCGGGACCCCTTGGGACAATGAGCAGTTCTTC. Translated, it gives CASRSGTSGTPWDNEQFF. This sequence joins TRBV7-2 and TRBJ2-1, with 13 bases identical to TRBD2. The CDR3 totals 18 residues. The J segment lost 5 bases and the V segment lost 6 bases, leaving 13 bases of the junction unmatched. Germline CDR1 SGHTA, CDR2 FQGNSA.

The chain employs TRBV6-1 and TRBJ1-5; TRBD1 matches at 10 bases. The CDR3 totals 14 residues. J gave up 7 bases and V 4 bases, and 4 bases lay outside the gene matches. The germline CDR1 and CDR2 sequences are MNHNS and SASEGT. The CDR3 region is CASSAGTGVQPQHF. The DNA of the CDR3 is TGTGCCAGCAGTGCCGGGACAGGGGTCCAGCCCCAGCATTTT.

The rearrangement uses TRBV7-8 and TRBJ2-7, with 11 bases lining up with TRBD2. V dropped 0 bases and J dropped 1; count of bases not matched to a gene: 8. The CDR3 contains 18 residues. Per germline, CDR1 SGHVS and CDR2 FQNEAQ. CDR3 nucleotide sequence: TGTGCCAGCAGCTTAGCTCGCCTAGCGGGAGGAGAATCCTACGAGCAGTACTTC. Translated, it gives CASSLARLAGGESYEQYF.

V gene TRBV28 combines with J gene TRBJ1-4; D possibly corresponds to TRBD1 (6 bases). CDR3 length: 16 residues. From germline, CDR1 is MDHEN and CDR2 SYDVKM. The V end was cut by 4 bases, the J end by 4 bases, with 16 bases between. CDR3 protein: CASSSLDRLLNEKLFF. As DNA, the CDR3 is TGTGCCAGCAGTTCCCTCGACAGGCTCCTTAATGAAAAACTGTTTTTT. Full variable domain (outside the CDR3, taken from reference TRBV28 and TRBJ1-4): DVKVTQSSRYLVKRTGEKVFLECVQDMDHENMFWYRQDPGLGLRLIYFSYDVKMKEKGDIPEGYSVSREKKERFSLILESASTNQTSMYLCASSSLDRLLNEKLFFGSGTQLSVL.

The rearrangement uses TRBV7-9 and TRBJ1-5, with D perhaps TRBD1 (5 bases). The CDR3 runs 15 residues. The V end lost 3 bases, the J end lost 2 bases, and 11 bases lay between the germline ends. CDR1 is SEHNR, CDR2 FQNEAQ, per germline (reference sequence). CDR3 bases: TGTGCCAGCAGCTTCGGAGGGGAGGGCAATCAGCCCCAGCATTTT. The encoded protein is CASSFGGEGNQPQHF.

This chain uses TRBV4-1 with TRBJ2-5; 9 nucleotides agree with TRBD1. J lost 5 bases, V lost 4 bases, and 11 bases had no gene match. Germline values: CDR1 MGHRA, CDR2 YSYEKL. This CDR3 comprises 16 residues. CDR3 protein: CASSPPGQGGFETQYF. Written as DNA, the CDR3 is TGCGCCAGCAGCCCGCCGGGACAGGGAGGATTCGAGACCCAGTACTTC.

The chain is built from TRBV19 and TRBJ1-5; D uncertain. The CDR3 extends over 13 amino acids. With 3 bases removed from V and 4 bases from J, the gap between germline ends came to 7 bases. Germline CDR1 LNHDA, CDR2 SQIVND (reference sequence). The CDR3 region has the DNA TGTGCCAGTAGTATCGAGTGGAATCAGCCCCAGCATTTT. Its translation: CASSIEWNQPQHF.

The genes are TRBV5-1 and TRBJ2-7, with 10 bases fitting TRBD1. CDR1 SGHRS and CDR2 YFSETQ come from the germline V gene. Germline trimming cut 1 base from V and 6 bases from J; bases unmatched to any gene: 10. The CDR3 loop spans 16 amino acids. The CDR3 protein is CASSLLTPGTGAEQYF. The CDR3, as DNA: TGCGCCAGCAGCTTGTTAACTCCGGGGACAGGGGCCGAGCAGTACTTC.

V is TRBV2 and J is TRBJ2-5, with TRBD2 identical over 7 bases. Germline trimming cut 8 bases from V and 4 bases from J; bases unmatched to any gene: 4. The CDR3 runs 12 residues. CDR1 is SNHLY and CDR2 is FYNNEI in the germline V gene. CDR3 sequence reads: CASGEGGETQYF. The DNA for the CDR3 is TGTGCCAGCGGGGAGGGCGGAGAGACCCAGTACTTC.

J is TRBJ2-3 and V is TRBV6-4, with 7 bases fitting TRBD2. CDR3 length equals 15 residues. The J segment lost 0 bases and the V segment lost 3 bases, leaving 3 bases of the junction unmatched. In germline, CDR1 is MRHNA, CDR2 SNTAGT. CDR3: CASSESSGSTDTQYF. The CDR3 DNA is TGTGCCAGCAGTGAATCTAGCGGTAGCACAGATACGCAGTATTTT.

This chain uses TRBV5-1 with TRBJ2-3; weak D call: TRBD2 (6 bases). The germline CDR1 and CDR2 sequences are SGHRS and YFSETQ. The CDR3 length is 14 residues. Trimming shortened V by 3 bases and J by 1 base, and 9 bases separated the two germline ends. CDR3 region: CASSSLAGTDTQYF. The CDR3 bases are TGCGCCAGCAGCTCGTTAGCGGGCACAGATACGCAGTATTTT.

The chain links TRBV10-1 to TRBJ1-5, with a tentative D call TRBD1 (6 bases). V shed 5 bases and J shed 0 bases, with 17 bases lying between them. CDR1 and CDR2 from the germline V gene are WNHNN and SYGVQD (reference sequence). The CDR3 covers 17 residues. DNA for the CDR3: TGCGCCAGCAGTCAAAGACCGGACAGAGATAGCAATCAGCCCCAGCATTTT. It encodes CASSQRPDRDSNQPQHF.

This chain links TRBV28 with TRBJ2-2; 9 bases are shared with TRBD1. J was trimmed by 2 bases and V by 7 bases; bases with no gene match: 8. Germline loops: CDR1 MDHEN, CDR2 SYDVKM. The length of the CDR3 is 16 residues. DNA of the CDR3: TGTGCCAGCACCTTTAGACAGGGGGGTAACACCGGGGAGCTGTTTTTT. Translated, it gives CASTFRQGGNTGELFF.

The gene calls are TRBV10-3 and TRBJ2-1; 13 bases line up with TRBD2. The germline V gene encodes CDR1 ENHRY and CDR2 SYGVKD. CDR3 length equals 15 residues. With V trimmed by 3 bases and J by 9 bases, 5 bases remained unmatched. For the CDR3, the DNA is TGTGCCATCAGTGAACCGGGACTAGCGGGGAGTGAGCAGTTCTTC. Its protein product is CAISEPGLAGSEQFF.

The chain combines TRBV28 with TRBJ1-1; weak D call: TRBD1 (5 bases). The CDR3 runs to 13 residues. Trimming took 5 bases from V and 4 from J, leaving 11 bases between them. Germline V lookup: CDR1 MDHEN, CDR2 SYDVKM. In nucleotides, the CDR3 is TGTGCCAGCAGTCTAGGGGTGGGCACTGAAGCTTTCTTT. This codes for CASSLGVGTEAFF.

V usage is TRBV7-9 and J usage is TRBJ2-1, with unresolved D. The CDR3 is 14 residues long. CDR1 and CDR2 from the germline V gene are SEHNR and FQNEAQ (reference sequence). Between the trimmed V and J ends, which lost 0 bases and 7 bases, there was a span of 10 bases. Here the CDR3 reads CASSLAPRVNEQFF. The CDR3 region has the DNA TGTGCCAGCAGCTTAGCGCCACGAGTAAATGAGCAGTTCTTC.

This rearrangement joins TRBV6-6 to TRBJ2-2, with a weak D call TRBD1 (5 bases). Germline V gives CDR1 MNHNY, CDR2 SVGAGI (reference sequence). The CDR3 is 15 amino acids. V lost 2 bases, J lost 0 bases, and 7 bases lay in between. As DNA, the CDR3 is TGTGCCAGCAGTTACGACAGCACGAACACCGGGGAGCTGTTTTTT. Protein product: CASSYDSTNTGELFF.

V and J are TRBV4-2 and TRBJ2-3; D gene uncertain. Trimming stripped 0 bases from V and 0 bases from J, with 10 bases between. CDR3 size: 16 residues. CDR1 LGHNA and CDR2 YNFKEQ come from the germline V gene. The CDR3 loop is CASSQDSRASTDTQYF. The CDR3 region has the DNA TGTGCCAGCAGCCAAGATTCGCGCGCTAGCACAGATACGCAGTATTTT.